This T cell receptor beta chain was identified during a study of blood T cell repertoires in COVID-19. V lost 10 bases, J lost 0 bases, and 16 bases lay in between. The germline gives CDR1 MNHEY, CDR2 SMNVEV (reference sequence). This CDR3 comprises 15 residues. TCRdb's table, derived via immunoSEQ multiplex PCR, lists solely in-frame clones and lacks some. The sample lists roughly 140,000 clones, roughly 79% occurring once. The receptor was derived from a human donor with acute or convalescent COVID-19. The donor label of this sample is uncertain. The V gene is TRBV27, the J gene TRBJ1-5, with TRBD1 as a possible D gene (5 bases). Sequenced sample: peripheral blood. The CDR3 DNA reads TGTGCCACCCGATTAAAGGGGTTTAGCAATCAGCCCCAGCATTTT. It specifies CATRLKGFSNQPQHF.